The rows below give T cell receptor beta chains drawn from one sample of a study of T cells after posttransplantation cyclophosphamide. TCRdb keeps only in-frame clones here, not all; method: immunoSEQ multiplex PCR. The sample shows about 4,700 clones, roughly 58% of them seen only once. The sequenced sample consisted of memory CD8+ T cells sorted from blood. Receptors originate from an older woman in good health, CMV-negative, and a related stem cell transplant donor. Both conserved end residues are part of each CDR3. D genes are given only for firm matches. The size of a clone is reported for some rows only, either as once, few or many, or as a class for expanded clones.

clone_size: few; j_call: TRBJ2-7; d_call: TRBD2; v_call: TRBV9; cdr3_nt: TGTGCCAGCAGCGTAGATCCGGCGGGGGGAGAATACGAGCAGTACTTC; cdr3_aa: CASSVDPAGGEYEQYF
clone_size: few; j_call: TRBJ2-7; d_call: TRBD2; v_call: TRBV6-5; cdr3_nt: TGTGCCAGCAGAGCCCCTGCTAGCGGGGTCTACGAGCAGTACTTC; cdr3_aa: CASRAPASGVYEQYF
clone_size: NA; j_call: TRBJ1-3; d_call: NA; v_call: TRBV9; cdr3_nt: TGTGCCAGCAGCGCCACAGGGAGCTCTGGAAACACCATATATTTT; cdr3_aa: CASSATGSSGNTIYF
clone_size: NA; j_call: TRBJ2-3; d_call: NA; v_call: TRBV9; cdr3_nt: TGTGCCAGCAGCGTAGATGGTCGGGGGGCGGGTACGCAGTATTTT; cdr3_aa: CASSVDGRGAGTQYF
clone_size: NA; j_call: TRBJ2-7; d_call: TRBD1; v_call: TRBV9; cdr3_nt: TGTGCCAGCAGCGCTGGCGAGACAGGGGGTACCTACGAGCAGTACTTC; cdr3_aa: CASSAGETGGTYEQYF
clone_size: NA; j_call: TRBJ1-4; d_call: NA; v_call: TRBV6-1; cdr3_nt: TGTGCCAGCAGGGAACCGGGAGCAACTAATGAAAAACTGTTTTTT; cdr3_aa: CASREPGATNEKLFF
clone_size: NA; j_call: TRBJ1-6; d_call: TRBD1; v_call: TRBV10-3; cdr3_nt: TGTGCCATCAGTGAGTCGCAGGGGGCGCCGAATAATTCACCCCTCCACTTT; cdr3_aa: CAISESQGAPNNSPLHF
clone_size: NA; j_call: TRBJ2-7; d_call: NA; v_call: TRBV11-2; cdr3_nt: TGTGCCAGCAGCTTGGGGACTGGCTACGAGCAGTACTTC; cdr3_aa: CASSLGTGYEQYF
clone_size: once; j_call: TRBJ1-1; d_call: TRBD1; v_call: TRBV9; cdr3_nt: TGTGCCAGCAGCGTAACTACAGGGGCAGGAACTGAAGCTTTCTTT; cdr3_aa: CASSVTTGAGTEAFF
clone_size: NA; j_call: TRBJ2-7; d_call: NA; v_call: TRBV4-3; cdr3_nt: TGCGCCAGCAGCCCGTCGTGGGGCGGGAACTACGAGCAGTACTTC; cdr3_aa: CASSPSWGGNYEQYF
clone_size: NA; j_call: TRBJ1-2; d_call: TRBD1; v_call: TRBV7-2; cdr3_nt: TGTGCCAGCAGCCGAGAAACACTTGACAGGGCGTGGAATGGCTACACCTTC; cdr3_aa: CASSRETLDRAWNGYTF
clone_size: medium-sized; j_call: TRBJ2-1; d_call: TRBD2; v_call: TRBV28; cdr3_nt: TGTGCCAGCAGCCCCGCGGGAGTAGATGAGCAGTTCTTC; cdr3_aa: CASSPAGVDEQFF
clone_size: once; j_call: TRBJ1-2; d_call: NA; v_call: TRBV19; cdr3_nt: TGTGCCAGTAGTTGGGCACCGTACTATGGCTACACCTTC; cdr3_aa: CASSWAPYYGYTF
clone_size: NA; j_call: TRBJ2-2; d_call: TRBD1; v_call: TRBV16; cdr3_nt: TGTGCCAGCAGCCAGGGCCTGGCAGGGGGCTCGAACACCGGGGAGCTGTTTTTT; cdr3_aa: CASSQGLAGGSNTGELFF
clone_size: NA; j_call: TRBJ1-1; d_call: NA; v_call: TRBV5-4; cdr3_nt: TGTGCCAGCAGCTCCCTCTCAGGGTATTGGGACACTGAAGCTTTCTTT; cdr3_aa: CASSSLSGYWDTEAFF
clone_size: NA; j_call: TRBJ1-1; d_call: NA; v_call: TRBV9; cdr3_nt: TGTGCCAGCAGCGCATATGACACCGTGAACACTGAAGCTTTCTTT; cdr3_aa: CASSAYDTVNTEAFF
clone_size: few; j_call: TRBJ2-3; d_call: TRBD1; v_call: TRBV10-3; cdr3_nt: TGTGCCATCATGACAGGGGTTGATACGCAGTATTTT; cdr3_aa: CAIMTGVDTQYF
clone_size: medium-sized; j_call: TRBJ1-1; d_call: NA; v_call: TRBV30; cdr3_nt: TGTGCCTGGAGTGTACATCTGAACACTGAAGCTTTCTTT; cdr3_aa: CAWSVHLNTEAFF
clone_size: NA; j_call: TRBJ1-2; d_call: NA; v_call: TRBV27; cdr3_nt: TGTGCCAGCAGTGTTTCTCCGCCGACTGGACAACTTTATGGCTACACCTTC; cdr3_aa: CASSVSPPTGQLYGYTF
clone_size: NA; j_call: TRBJ2-5; d_call: TRBD2; v_call: TRBV7-2; cdr3_nt: TGTGCCAGCAGCTCCTCAGCGGGAGGGTGGGGGACCCAGTACTTC; cdr3_aa: CASSSSAGGWGTQYF
clone_size: NA; j_call: TRBJ1-1; d_call: NA; v_call: TRBV10-3; cdr3_nt: TGTGCCATCACCCGCGGGGACAACACTGAAGCTTTCTTT; cdr3_aa: CAITRGDNTEAFF
clone_size: NA; j_call: TRBJ1-2; d_call: NA; v_call: TRBV27; cdr3_nt: TGTGCCAGCAGTTCACTAAGGACAGCTAACTATGGCTACACCTTC; cdr3_aa: CASSSLRTANYGYTF
clone_size: NA; j_call: TRBJ2-5; d_call: NA; v_call: TRBV27; cdr3_nt: TGTGCCAGCAGTCTATACGGGACATCCCCGGAGACCCAGTACTTC; cdr3_aa: CASSLYGTSPETQYF
clone_size: NA; j_call: TRBJ1-4; d_call: TRBD1; v_call: TRBV27; cdr3_nt: TGTGCCAGCAGTCGACAGGGAGAGGAAAAACTGTTTTTT; cdr3_aa: CASSRQGEEKLFF
clone_size: NA; j_call: TRBJ1-2; d_call: NA; v_call: TRBV30; cdr3_nt: TGTGCCCGGAGGTCGTTCTATGGCTACACCTTC; cdr3_aa: CARRSFYGYTF
clone_size: NA; j_call: TRBJ1-1; d_call: NA; v_call: TRBV11-2; cdr3_nt: TGTGCCAGCATCGACAGACAAAACACTGAAGCCTTCTTT; cdr3_aa: CASIDRQNTEAFF
clone_size: NA; j_call: TRBJ1-2; d_call: TRBD1; v_call: TRBV2; cdr3_nt: TGTGCTGCACCCGGGACAGAGACTAACTATGGCTACACCTTC; cdr3_aa: CAAPGTETNYGYTF
clone_size: NA; j_call: TRBJ2-3; d_call: NA; v_call: TRBV10-3; cdr3_nt: TGTGCCATCAGTGGGCAGGGTAGCACAGATACGCAGTATTTT; cdr3_aa: CAISGQGSTDTQYF
clone_size: few; j_call: TRBJ2-5; d_call: TRBD2; v_call: TRBV11-1; cdr3_nt: TGTGCCAGCAGCTCCCCCCCCCTAGCGGAAGAGACCCAGTACTTC; cdr3_aa: CASSSPPLAEETQYF
clone_size: NA; j_call: TRBJ2-7; d_call: TRBD1; v_call: TRBV4-2; cdr3_nt: TGTGCCAGCAGCTTGGACAGGGGGCGTAAAGAGCAGTACTTC; cdr3_aa: CASSLDRGRKEQYF
clone_size: NA; j_call: TRBJ2-3; d_call: NA; v_call: TRBV6-4; cdr3_nt: TGTGCCAGCAGTGACGAGGGCACAGATACGCAGTATTTT; cdr3_aa: CASSDEGTDTQYF
clone_size: few; j_call: TRBJ2-5; d_call: NA; v_call: TRBV10-3; cdr3_nt: TGTGCCATCAGTGAGCCGGGTGGGGAGCAAGAGACCCAGTACTTC; cdr3_aa: CAISEPGGEQETQYF
clone_size: few; j_call: TRBJ1-4; d_call: NA; v_call: TRBV21-1; cdr3_nt: TGTGCCAGCAGCAAAGTATCAGCGGCTAATGAAAAACTGTTTTTT; cdr3_aa: CASSKVSAANEKLFF
clone_size: few; j_call: TRBJ2-1; d_call: NA; v_call: TRBV5-1; cdr3_nt: TGCGCCAGCAGCTTGATCGGACTTTCTTACAATGAGCAGTTCTTC; cdr3_aa: CASSLIGLSYNEQFF
clone_size: NA; j_call: TRBJ2-5; d_call: NA; v_call: TRBV19; cdr3_nt: TGTGCCAGTAGTATAGTTTCCAGCGGAGGCCAAGAGACCCAGTACTTC; cdr3_aa: CASSIVSSGGQETQYF
clone_size: NA; j_call: TRBJ2-3; d_call: TRBD2; v_call: TRBV7-8; cdr3_nt: TGTGCCAGCAGCTTAGTAGGTAGCGGGGGGGCCGAAACGCAGTATTTT; cdr3_aa: CASSLVGSGGAETQYF
clone_size: NA; j_call: TRBJ2-1; d_call: NA; v_call: TRBV19; cdr3_nt: TGTGCCAGTAGCTCACTTAGCGAATACAATGAGCAGTTCTTC; cdr3_aa: CASSSLSEYNEQFF
clone_size: NA; j_call: TRBJ1-4; d_call: NA; v_call: TRBV14; cdr3_nt: TGTGCCAGCAGCCAATTCGGGTCCGCACGGGGAAATGAAAAACTGTTTTTT; cdr3_aa: CASSQFGSARGNEKLFF
clone_size: once; j_call: TRBJ2-5; d_call: TRBD1; v_call: TRBV19; cdr3_nt: TGTGCCAGTAGTATTACAGGGGGTCTACAAGAGACCCAGTACTTC; cdr3_aa: CASSITGGLQETQYF
clone_size: few; j_call: TRBJ2-7; d_call: TRBD1; v_call: TRBV28; cdr3_nt: TGTGCCACCAAAAAGGGGGACAGGGTCAACGAGCAGTACTTC; cdr3_aa: CATKKGDRVNEQYF